Described below is a single T cell receptor (beta chain) sequence and its context. The target of this receptor is not known. No base-level quality is on record; no much larger clone is a single base apart. Trimming costs V 6 bases and J 7 bases, and their ends lie 21 bases apart. CDR1 and CDR2 are drawn from the germline V gene: SGHTA, FQGTGA. The CDR3 numbers 16 residues from cysteine through phenylalanine. This entry keeps only the CDR3 DNA: 48 bases, framed from base 1. TCRbeta CDR3 regions were amplified from genomic DNA by means of the immunoSEQ Assay, a bias-controlled multiplex PCR. The source study handled its data this way. The number of nucleated cells in each sample was estimated by amplification of reference gene primers within the assay. To quantify the absolute abundance of each unique TCRbeta CDR3 rearrangement, sequence reads were collapsed and filtered. For each sample, productive Simpson clonality was calculated as the square root of Simpson's diversity index across productive rearrangements. The clones in this table, taken by TCRdb from immuneACCESS, are in-frame only. Not every clone is retained; where verified, under half of the shortfall comes from an unresolved V gene, and the cause of the rest is unknown. From that table come the V and J calls and clone size; the DNA was used to work out D and trimming. The sample table records fewer than 120,000 clones; around 68% of these occur just once. Under 10% of the sample rests with the top ten.

The data stem from a study of blood T cell repertoires in COVID-19 (TCRdb year 2020). For the wider study: The collaborator samples originated in the United States, Italy and Spain and spanned the acute and convalescent phases of COVID-19. The material from the prospective study consisted of cDNA or gDNA derived from T cells, B-cell-depleted T cells, or PBMCs. The dataset comprised deeply sampled blood TCRbeta repertoires from subjects exposed to, actively infected with, or recovered from COVID-19. The repertoires were released in a freely available public database meant as a resource for research on the immune response to SARS-CoV-2. The samples were drawn from two sources: the first 160 participants of the ongoing ImmuneRACE study, and 1,200 or so subjects contributed by 6 global collaborators. The sample metadata nearly always contained a de-identified subject ID, COVID-19 status, age in years and sex. Where HLA class I and class II types were available, the types were taken from metadata supplied by the sample provider, not from assay-based typing. On the study overall, not on this receptor specifically: The amount of clinical and demographic metadata varied by source and participant and was provided uncurated.

Whole blood was collected in K2EDTA tubes by collaborating institutions according to the institutions' own protocols. Collaborator samples were shipped for TCRbeta analysis as frozen whole blood, isolated PBMCs, or DNA extracted from either sample type. The sequence was obtained from an older woman with acute or convalescent COVID-19. Sequences were obtained from peripheral blood. The chain couples TRBV7-3 to TRBJ2-2; perhaps TRBD1 is the D gene, with 6 bases matching. The CDR3 region reads CASRQQSGELGGELFF. The DNA is as follows: TGTGCCAGCAGACAACAGTCAGGGGAATTGGGCGGGGAGCTGTTTTTT.